Listed here are 15 T cell receptor beta chains from one sample, sequenced in a study of cytomegalovirus exposure and HLA in healthy donors. PCR employed 60 Vbeta and 13 Jbeta primers. Here immunoSEQ multiplex PCR was the method, and the copy in TCRdb shows in-frame clones only, minus some. This table has more than 200,000 clones, about 70% appearing once. The sample comprised PBMCs. The receptors were gathered from a man between 35 and 55 years old in good health and CMV-seropositive.

V and J are TRBV15 and TRBJ2-2; D is ambiguous. Trimming stripped 7 bases from V and 1 base from J, with 4 bases between. CDR3 length: 12 amino acids. CDR1 is LNHNV, CDR2 YYDKDF, per germline (reference sequence). The CDR3 protein is CATTRNTGELFF. In nucleotides, the CDR3 is TGTGCCACCACCCGGAACACCGGGGAGCTGTTTTTT.

Only a few counts were recorded for this clone. This chain joins TRBV7-9 and TRBJ2-4; 8 bases match TRBD1. The CDR3 contains 16 residues. Germline CDR1 reads SEHNR; CDR2 reads FQNEAQ (reference sequence). Trimming removed 2 bases from V and 4 bases from J; junction bases left unmatched: 7. CDR3 residues: CASSLPQGAKKNIQYF. The CDR3 coding sequence is TGTGCCAGCAGCTTACCTCAGGGGGCGAAAAAAAACATTCAGTACTTC.

The chain uses TRBV7-2 and TRBJ1-2; 8 nucleotides align to TRBD1. CDR3 length: 14 residues. J was trimmed by 3 bases and V by 1 base; bases with no gene match: 1. Germline CDR1 and CDR2: SGHTA and FQGNSA. CDR3 in DNA: TGTGCCAGCAGCTTAGTACAGGGGGACTATGGCTACACCTTC. This codes for CASSLVQGDYGYTF. The full variable domain, with the rest looked up from reference TRBV7-2 and TRBJ1-2, is GAGVSQSPSNKVTEKGKDVELRCDPISGHTALYWYRQSLGQGLEFLIYFQGNSAPDKSGLPSDRFSAERTGGSVSTLTIQRTQQEDSAVYLCASSLVQGDYGYTFGSGTRLTVV.

Concerning this clone: Other nucleotide sequences in the sample specify the same CDR3. The chain combines TRBV7-2 with TRBJ1-2; possibly TRBD1 for D (5 bases). Trimming took off 1 base at V and 5 bases at J, with 11 bases between the two ends. The germline V gene has CDR1 SGHTA and CDR2 FQGNSA. The CDR3 loop spans 14 amino acids. The CDR3 sequence: CASSLEVAGYGYTF. In DNA, the CDR3 is TGTGCCAGCAGCTTAGAGGTGGCAGGGTATGGCTACACCTTC.

The chain uses TRBV4-3 and TRBJ1-1; D is ambiguous. Per germline, CDR1 LGHNA and CDR2 YSLEER. This CDR3 has 15 residues. Between the trimmed V and J ends, which lost 0 bases and 7 bases, there was a span of 15 bases. CDR3 amino acids: CASSQDRGTSCEAFF. The CDR3, as DNA: TGCGCCAGCAGCCAAGATAGAGGCACGTCCTGTGAAGCTTTCTTT.

The rearrangement uses TRBV6-5 and TRBJ1-1; the D gene is possibly TRBD1 (6 bases). This CDR3 contains 15 residues. The V gene lost 5 bases and the J gene lost 2 bases, with 15 bases spanning the gap. The germline V gene encodes CDR1 MNHEY and CDR2 SVGAGI. The CDR3: CASSPSTGRNTEAFF. CDR3 nucleotide sequence: TGTGCCAGCAGTCCCTCGACAGGCCGTAACACTGAAGCTTTCTTT.

This clone has a handful of counts. The chain employs TRBV2 and TRBJ2-1, with D possibly TRBD2 on 6 matching bases. Per germline, CDR1 SNHLY and CDR2 FYNNEI. The CDR3 is made up of 11 amino acids. The V end lost 10 bases, the J end lost 10 bases, and 14 bases lay between the germline ends. DNA for the CDR3: TGTGCCACCGAACTAGCAGCCGAGCAGTTCTTC. Translating it yields CATELAAEQFF.

V usage is TRBV7-2 and J usage is TRBJ1-5; a possible D gene is TRBD1 (5 bases). Germline CDR1 and CDR2: SGHTA and FQGNSA. The CDR3 spans 15 residues. Trimming removed 4 bases at V and 3 bases at J, with 13 bases between. The CDR3 loop reads CASSYPGGNNQPQHF. CDR3 DNA: TGTGCCAGCAGCTACCCGGGGGGGAACAATCAGCCCCAGCATTTT.

This clone came up once. The chain uses TRBV7-2 and TRBJ2-7; 9 nucleotides line up with TRBD2. This CDR3 region has 16 residues. CDR1 is SGHTA, CDR2 FQGNSA, per germline. V was clipped by 5 bases and J by 2 bases; unmatched bases: 10. This chain's CDR3 is CASSPVIAGAPYEQYF. In nucleotides, the CDR3 is TGTGCCAGCAGCCCCGTTATAGCGGGGGCCCCCTACGAGCAGTACTTC.

As to this clone: With a much larger clone just one base away, this may be a read error. The chain uses TRBV5-5 and TRBJ1-5, with a weak D call TRBD1 (6 bases). This CDR3 region has 15 residues. V dropped 2 bases and J dropped 0 bases, with 9 bases sitting between them. Germline values: CDR1 SGHKS, CDR2 YYEKEE (reference sequence). CDR3 nucleotide sequence: TGTGCCAGCAGCTTCCAGGGGTATAGCAATCAGCCCCAGCATTTT. As protein: CASSFQGYSNQPQHF.

The chain has TRBV6-1 and TRBJ1-1, with D perhaps matching TRBD1 (6 bases). The V end was cut by 4 bases, the J end by 6 bases, with 9 bases between. The CDR3 has 12 residues. CDR1 is MNHNS and CDR2 is SASEGT in the germline V gene. The CDR3 spells CASSAQGAEAFF. CDR3 in DNA: TGTGCCAGCAGTGCACAGGGCGCTGAAGCTTTCTTT.

J is TRBJ2-5 and V is TRBV11-3; 11 bases map to TRBD1. Gene TRBJ2-7 matches the end of the DNA better, so the J call may be wrong. Germline lookup yields CDR1 SGHNT and CDR2 YENEEA. The length of the CDR3 is 15 residues. The DNA of the CDR3 is TGTGCCAGCAGCTTCCGGGGACAGGGGGACAACGAGCAGTACTTC. Its protein product is CASSFRGQGDNEQYF.

The gene calls are TRBV4-2 and TRBJ2-3; TRBD2 aligns across 11 bases. This CDR3 comprises 16 residues. V lost 4 bases to trimming and J lost 2 bases; unmatched junction nucleotides: 5. Germline V CDR1 and CDR2: LGHNA, YNFKEQ. CDR3 amino acids: CASSPRLAGITDTQYF. The CDR3 DNA sequence: TGTGCCAGCAGCCCAAGACTAGCGGGAATCACAGATACGCAGTATTTT.

This clone was observed a few times. This chain links TRBV11-3 with TRBJ2-1; a possible D gene is TRBD2 (5 bases). Trimming shortened V by 5 bases and J by 7 bases, and 18 bases separated the two germline ends. Per the germline V gene, CDR1 is SGHNT and CDR2 is YENEEA. The CDR3 has 15 amino acids. The CDR3 sequence: CASSHLAGPGNEQFF. The DNA for the CDR3 is TGTGCCAGCAGCCACCTGGCAGGCCCGGGGAATGAGCAGTTCTTC.

V gene TRBV18 combines with J gene TRBJ1-1; D is possibly TRBD1 (5 bases). The CDR3 totals 14 residues. Trimming removed 3 bases at V and 5 bases at J, with 13 bases between. Germline CDR1 and CDR2: KGHSH and LQKENI. The CDR3 DNA follows: TGTGCCAGCTCACCGTTGACGGGGGGGACTGAAGCTTTCTTT. It specifies CASSPLTGGTEAFF.